This TCR beta chain was captured by sequencing in a study of T cells in Graves' hyperthyroidism and ophthalmopathy (dated by TCRdb to the late 2010s). Regarding the study in general: Peripheral blood was collected at initial diagnosis, before any treatment. After sampling, hyperthyroidism patients received methimazole starting at 30 mg daily, and ophthalmopathy patients received high-dose intravenous methylprednisolone. The paper reports TCR Vbeta CDR3 sequencing of 130 to 150 peripheral blood samples: around 41 ophthalmopathy, under 80 hyperthyroidism and around 17 progressor patients. The approximately 95 discovery patients were divided at random into training and test sets in a 7:3 ratio. A discovery cohort of about 96 patients, 43 with Graves' ophthalmopathy and 57 with stable Graves' hyperthyroidism, was used to find distinguishing TCR V-J signatures. Prospective prediction of ophthalmopathy was tested in an independent validation cohort of 18 to 20 hyperthyroidism patients and 17 patients who later progressed to ophthalmopathy. The study also compared thyroid tissue and blood T-cell repertoires from about six Graves' hyperthyroidism patients.

This clonotype has ten or more counts. Its antigen target is currently unknown. One base away there is no much larger clone; base qualities are not given. The TCR beta CDR3 regions were amplified from the RNA transcripts. The TCR CDR3 was subjected to a first round of RT-PCR using the HTBI primer set and the Qiagen OneStep RT-PCR kit. A second multiplex PCR round built the libraries, followed by size selection and purification. Libraries were sequenced paired-end with 100 bp reads on an Illumina HiSeq2000. The authors processed their data as follows. SOAPnuke was used to process the raw data, throwing out any read that contained adapters or uncalled bases, had a mean Phred below 15, or lacked an exact constant-primer or identifier match. COPE v1.2.5 was used to merge high-quality paired reads, and clonotypes were defined as unique nucleotide sequences. MiTCR v1.1 was used to align the clonotypes against IMGT TRBV, TRBD and TRBJ reference segments. The analysis included only V-J combinations with a frequency above 0.0001, which together covered approximately 99% of the repertoires. A TCS score was defined as the ratio between F50 (clonal expansion) and ExV (chaos), using BLOSUM62-based TCRdist between CDR3 peptides within each V-J. Welch's t-statistics and random forest reduced 450 to 600 V-J features to 10 to 15, which were used in a naive Bayes classifier (R e1071). The public sequencing data were trimmed at Q25 with fastp and processed into clonotypes with MiXCR by TCRdb, which kept only in-frame beta chains. A single entry per CDR3 protein holds the most common genes and DNA from its merged rows. Here the V and J calls rest on TCRdb's processing, not on the authors' analysis. The sample table holds hundreds of thousands of distinct CDR3 sequences, of which around 22% were seen once. In total, the top ten clones hold 10% to 12% of the sample.

Ophthalmopathy patients had moderately to severely active disease, Clinical Activity Score of at least 3, NOSPECS grade of at least 4, and duration under 3 months. Any patient with an uncontrolled infection, another autoimmune disease, pregnancy or lactation was excluded. Clinical symptoms, serum thyroxine and TRAb, thyroid ultrasound, and orbital computed tomography formed the basis for the diagnoses. PBMCs were isolated from approximately 10 ml of fresh peripheral blood by Ficoll-Paque density gradient centrifugation. Total RNA was extracted using Trizol reagent, and RNA quality was assessed on an Agilent 2100 Bioanalyzer. The CDR3, from cysteine to phenylalanine, totals 15 residues. The retained sequence is limited to the CDR3, 45 bases, with the frame set at the first base. From a lookup of the germline V gene, CDR1 and CDR2 are MNHEY and SVGEGT. V lost 2 bases and J lost 9 bases; the stretch between them is 17 bases long.

Results the study describes overall, beyond this receptor: In validation, progression to ophthalmopathy was predicted by the model with about 70% sensitivity and nearly 75% specificity, a median of around 5.9 months before onset. Sample size was not statistically predetermined, and investigators were not blinded to group allocation. A model built on a 13 V-J signature distinguished ophthalmopathy from stable hyperthyroidism, reaching 85% to 90% sensitivity and about 81% specificity in cross-validation and 80%/75% in testing. Most expanded thyroid clonotypes (frequency above 0.001) were also detected in blood, a finding suggesting that blood repertoires may reflect thyroid immune responses.

This receptor chain uses TRBV6-2 or TRBV6-3 and TRBJ1-5, and possibly TRBD1, on 5 matching bases. The source material was blood. The receptor was isolated from a woman between 25 and 40 years old with Graves' ophthalmopathy. The CDR3 region has the sequence CASSYGAGTIRPQHF. In nucleotide form, the sequence is TGTGCCAGCAGTTACGGGGCAGGGACGATACGGCCCCAGCATTTT.